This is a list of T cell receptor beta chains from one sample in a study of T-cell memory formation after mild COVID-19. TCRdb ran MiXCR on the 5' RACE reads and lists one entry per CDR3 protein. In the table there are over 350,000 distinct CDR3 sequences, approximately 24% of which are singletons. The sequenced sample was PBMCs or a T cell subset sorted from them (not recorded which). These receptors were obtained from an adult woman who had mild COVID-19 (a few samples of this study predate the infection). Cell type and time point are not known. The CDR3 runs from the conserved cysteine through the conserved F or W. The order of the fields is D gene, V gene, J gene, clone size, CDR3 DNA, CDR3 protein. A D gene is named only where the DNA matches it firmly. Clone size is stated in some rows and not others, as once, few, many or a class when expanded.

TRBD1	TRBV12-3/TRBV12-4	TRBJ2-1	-	TGTGCCAGCAGGTCGACAGGGAAAAAGTCCTACAATGAGCAGTTCTTC	CASRSTGKKSYNEQFF
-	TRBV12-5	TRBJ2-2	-	TGTGCTAGTGGTCTACTTTCCGGACAAGGGGAGCTGTTTTTT	CASGLLSGQGELFF
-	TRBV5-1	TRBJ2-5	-	TGCGCCAGCAGCCTACTAGGATCAGGAGAGACCCAGTACTTC	CASSLLGSGETQYF
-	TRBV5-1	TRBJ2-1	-	TGCGCCAGCAGCTCGCCGGGAACCACCTACAATGAGCAGTTCTTC	CASSSPGTTYNEQFF
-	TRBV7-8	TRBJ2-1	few	TGTGCCAGCAGCCGACTAGGGGCGGAGCAGTTCTTC	CASSRLGAEQFF
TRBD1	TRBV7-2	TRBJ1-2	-	TGTGCCAGCACCCCGGTGGGGACAGGGCATGGCTACACCTTC	CASTPVGTGHGYTF
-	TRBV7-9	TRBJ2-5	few	TGTGCCAGCAGCTTGGAACTAGCACCCCAAGAGACCCAGTACTTC	CASSLELAPQETQYF
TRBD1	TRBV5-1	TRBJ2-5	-	TGCGCCAGCAGCCTAACAGGGGATACGGAGACCCAGTACTTC	CASSLTGDTETQYF
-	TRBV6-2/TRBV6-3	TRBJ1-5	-	TGTGCCAGCAACACACTGGGGGGGGCTCAGCCCCAGCATTTT	CASNTLGGAQPQHF
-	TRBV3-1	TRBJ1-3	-	TGTGCCAGCAGCCACGGACAGTCTGGAAACACCATATATTTT	CASSHGQSGNTIYF
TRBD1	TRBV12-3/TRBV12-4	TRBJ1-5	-	TGTGCCAGCAGTCGCAGGGGGCTGGGTCAGCCCCAGCATTTT	CASSRRGLGQPQHF
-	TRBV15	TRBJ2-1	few	TGTGCCACCAGCAGAGCCCTCGACGAAAATGAGCAGTTCTTC	CATSRALDENEQFF
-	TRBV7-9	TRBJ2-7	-	TGTGCCAGCAGCTTACCCCCCGGGTCCGGGGTAGGAGAGCAGTACTTC	CASSLPPGSGVGEQYF
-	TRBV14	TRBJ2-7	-	TGTGCCAGCAGCCAACCGGGCCAGACCTGGGAGCAGTACTTC	CASSQPGQTWEQYF
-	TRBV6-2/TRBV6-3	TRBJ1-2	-	TGTGCCAGCAGTTACTCGGCAGGGCTTGATGGCTACACCTTC	CASSYSAGLDGYTF
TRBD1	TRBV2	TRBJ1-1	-	TGTGCCAGCAGTCGGGACAGCCGAAACACTGAAGCTTTCTTT	CASSRDSRNTEAFF
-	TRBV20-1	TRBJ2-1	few	TGCAGTGCTAGCCCCCCCACTAGCCGCTACAATGAGCAGTTCTTC	CSASPPTSRYNEQFF
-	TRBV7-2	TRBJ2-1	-	TGTGCCAGCAGCTTATTTCGGAAGGAGGTGATCTTC	CASSLFRKEVIF
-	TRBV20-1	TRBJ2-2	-	TGCAGTGCTAGCGGGAGTGGTACCGGGGAGCTGTTTTTT	CSASGSGTGELFF
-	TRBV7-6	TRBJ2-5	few	TGTGCCAGCAGCTTAGGCGGAAGCAGGGAGACCCAGTACTTC	CASSLGGSRETQYF
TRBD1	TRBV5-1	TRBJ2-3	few	TGCGCCAGCAGCCCGACAGGGGATCCTAGCACAGATACGCAGTATTTT	CASSPTGDPSTDTQYF
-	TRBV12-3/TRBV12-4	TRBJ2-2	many	TGTGCCAGCAGTCCTGGCCCTAGCTCCGGGGAGCTGTTTTTT	CASSPGPSSGELFF
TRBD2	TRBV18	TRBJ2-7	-	TGTGCCAGCTCACCGGGACTAGCGGGATACCACGAGCAGTACTTC	CASSPGLAGYHEQYF
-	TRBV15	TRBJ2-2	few	TGTGCCACCAGCAGAGATGGGCGGTCACGGGGCACCGGGGAGCTGTTTTTT	CATSRDGRSRGTGELFF
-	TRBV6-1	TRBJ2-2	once	TGTGCCAGCAGTGATAATACCGTGGGCACCGGGGAGCTGTTTTTT	CASSDNTVGTGELFF
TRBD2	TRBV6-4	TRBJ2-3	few	TGTGCCAGCAGCGAGCGGGAACAAGATACGCAGTATTTT	CASSEREQDTQYF
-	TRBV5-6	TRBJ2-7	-	TGTGCCAGCAGCTCCTCGGCAGCCGTATACGAGCAGTACTTC	CASSSSAAVYEQYF
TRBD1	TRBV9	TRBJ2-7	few	TGTGCCAGCAGCGTAGGCCCAGGGGGCTCATACGAGCAGTACTTC	CASSVGPGGSYEQYF
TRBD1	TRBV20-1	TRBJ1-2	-	TGCAGTGCTAGTAGGGACAGGGATGGCTACACCTTC	CSASRDRDGYTF
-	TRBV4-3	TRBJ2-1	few	TGCGCCAGCAGCCAAGCCTGGGGGGCTAGCGGCTACAATGAGCAGTTCTTC	CASSQAWGASGYNEQFF
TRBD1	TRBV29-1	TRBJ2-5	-	TGCAGCGTTGAAAGGGTAGGGACAGTCCAAGAGACCCAGTACTTC	CSVERVGTVQETQYF
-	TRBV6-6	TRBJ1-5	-	TGTGCCAGCAGTTACTCGGGCAACAATCAGCCCCAGCATTTT	CASSYSGNNQPQHF
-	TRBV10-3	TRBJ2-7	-	TGTGCCATCAGTGGGAGAGCTGACGACGAGCAGTACTTC	CAISGRADDEQYF
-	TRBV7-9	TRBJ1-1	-	TGTGCCAGCAGCTTATACGGTGAAGCTTTCTTT	CASSLYGEAFF
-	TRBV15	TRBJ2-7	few	TGTGCCACCAGCAGAGAGTCAGGGAGCTCCTACGAGCAGTACTTC	CATSRESGSSYEQYF
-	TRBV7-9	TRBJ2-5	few	TGTGCCAGCAGCTCCGTGCGGGGACATGACGAGACCCAGTACTTC	CASSSVRGHDETQYF
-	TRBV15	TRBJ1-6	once	TGTGCCACCAGCAGGGGAAGTTCACCCCTCCACTTT	CATSRGSSPLHF
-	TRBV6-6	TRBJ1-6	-	TGTGCCAGCAGTTACTCTGCGTTTCCGTCACCCCTCCACTTT	CASSYSAFPSPLHF
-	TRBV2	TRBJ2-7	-	TGTGCCAGCAGTGAAGGATTGCCGAGCTCCTACGAGCAGTACTTC	CASSEGLPSSYEQYF
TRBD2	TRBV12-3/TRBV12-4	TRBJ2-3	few	TGTGCCAGCAGTCCCGGGGGAGGGGTCGGGAGGGATACGCAGTATTTT	CASSPGGGVGRDTQYF
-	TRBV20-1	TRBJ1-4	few	TGCAGTGCTAGAGGTCACTTCGGTGAAAAACTGTTTTTT	CSARGHFGEKLFF
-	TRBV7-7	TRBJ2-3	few	TGTGCCAGCAGCTTAGAGGCCTTCACAGATACGCAGTATTTT	CASSLEAFTDTQYF
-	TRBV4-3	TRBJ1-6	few	TGCGCCAGCAGCCAAGATGGAGGGGCTGGGAATTCACCCCTCCACTTT	CASSQDGGAGNSPLHF
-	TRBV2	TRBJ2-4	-	TGTGCCAGCACCCTAGGGCGGGGCATTCAGTACTTC	CASTLGRGIQYF
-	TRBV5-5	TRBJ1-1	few	TGTGCCAGCAGCCAAGACTGGAACACTGAAGCTTTCTTT	CASSQDWNTEAFF
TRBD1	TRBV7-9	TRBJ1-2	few	TGTGCCAGCAGCTCGGGGGACAGGGTCGTGGGCTACACCTTC	CASSSGDRVVGYTF
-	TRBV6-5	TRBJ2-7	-	TGTGCCAGCAGTTACGATCGAGCAGGAGCCTACGAGCAGTACTTC	CASSYDRAGAYEQYF
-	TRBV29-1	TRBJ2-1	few	TGCAGCGTTGAACGTGTCGATGAGCAGTTCTTC	CSVERVDEQFF
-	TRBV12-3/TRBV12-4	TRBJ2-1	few	TGTGCCAGCAGCCCGGCTTACAATGAGCAGTTCTTC	CASSPAYNEQFF
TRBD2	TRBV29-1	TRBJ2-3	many	TGCAGCGTTGCACTGACTAGCGGGAGGCTAGATACGCAGTATTTT	CSVALTSGRLDTQYF
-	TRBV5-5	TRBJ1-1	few	TGTGCCACCACAGAGTATCAGGGTAGGCACACTGAAGCTTTCTTT	CATTEYQGRHTEAFF
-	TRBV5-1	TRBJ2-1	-	TGCGCCAGCAGCCCCGACCCGGCGGGGGCGATCGATGAGCAGTTCTTC	CASSPDPAGAIDEQFF